This paragraph covers one TCR beta chain sequence. Its antigen is currently not known. No base qualities exist here, and no much larger clone lies one base off it. TCRbeta CDR3 regions were amplified from genomic DNA using the immunoSEQ Assay, a bias-controlled multiplex PCR. The study's processing was this. Nucleated cell counts per sample were estimated from amplification of reference gene primers within the assay. Sequence reads were collapsed and filtered to measure the absolute abundance of every unique TCRbeta CDR3 rearrangement. Productive Simpson clonality was computed per sample as the square root of Simpson's diversity index over productive rearrangements. Not all clones reach the TCRdb copy of this immuneACCESS table, which keeps in-frame sequences only. Checked studies attribute under half of the gap to unresolved V genes and leave the rest unexplained. V and J calls and clone size are copied from that table; D and trimming were computed from the DNA. Here the sample has hundreds of thousands of clones; 75% to 90% occur a single time. The ten largest make up roughly 4% of the sample.

This sample was included in a study of blood T cell repertoires in COVID-19 (dated by TCRdb to the early 2020s). For the wider study: Samples from collaborators originated in the United States, Italy and Spain and spanned both the acute and convalescent phases of COVID-19. The samples were drawn from two sources: the first 160 participants of the ongoing ImmuneRACE study, and 1,200 or so subjects contributed by 6 global collaborators. The dataset comprised deeply sampled blood TCRbeta repertoires from subjects exposed to, actively infected with, or recovered from COVID-19. The repertoires were released in a freely available public database intended as a resource for research on the immune response to SARS-CoV-2. Where available, HLA class I and class II types were taken from metadata supplied by the sample provider and were not determined by assay-based typing. Sample metadata almost always included a de-identified subject ID, COVID-19 status, age in years and sex. The prospective study material was composed of cDNA or gDNA derived from T cells, B-cell-depleted T cells, or PBMCs.

Participants in the prospective study were enrolled through a virtual design, were aged 18 to 89 years, and lived in 20 to 30 United States geographic areas. Cohort assignment in the prospective study relied on participant-reported clinical history from a screening survey and a study questionnaire. Exposed participants were defined as having been in contact with someone with a PCR-confirmed or clinician-diagnosed COVID-19 case within 2 weeks of study entry. In the prospective study, mobile phlebotomists collected whole blood, serum and a nasopharyngeal or oropharyngeal swab from each participant. Prospective study participants could optionally give additional blood draws and questionnaires over an approximately 2-month period. Prospective study blood samples were shipped either frozen or at room temperature before DNA extraction. What the research found in general, with its limitations: How much clinical and demographic metadata was included differed by source and by participant, and the metadata was provided uncurated.

Spanning cysteine to phenylalanine, the CDR3 consists of 15 amino acids. The read is trimmed to its CDR3 DNA, 45 bases read in frame from base 1. Trimming at the junction amounts to 8 bases on V and 0 bases on J, and the germline ends lie 13 bases apart. The germline V gene yields SNHLY for CDR1 and FYNNEI for CDR2. The sequenced material came from PBMCs or T cells enriched from blood (not recorded which). The rearrangement joined TRBV2 to TRBJ2-2, with no reliable assignment of the D segment. The receptor comes from a woman in her twenties or thirties who had been exposed to COVID-19. The CDR3 has the sequence CASQSSLANTGELFF. The nucleotide sequence reads TGTGCCAGCCAATCTAGTCTAGCGAACACCGGGGAGCTGTTTTTT.